This T cell receptor (beta chain) was captured by sequencing in a study of control samples from healthy donors and cancer patients. Generated by immunoSEQ multiplex PCR, the TCRdb table keeps only in-frame clones and is missing some. The sample lists around 130,000 clones, around 90% occurring once. The V end was cut by 3 bases, the J end by 7 bases, with 9 bases between. There are 11 residues in the CDR3. CDR1 GTSNPN and CDR2 SVGIG come from the germline V gene (reference sequence). Sequencing was performed on blood. The chain employs TRBV30 and TRBJ2-5, with D possibly TRBD2 on 7 matching bases. The sequence was collected from a man aged 50 or older in good health. This CDR3 is CAWRGGGTQYF. The DNA of the CDR3 is TGTGCCTGGAGAGGGGGGGGGACCCAGTACTTC. Looking up the rest from reference TRBV30 and TRBJ2-5 gives the full variable domain: SQTIHQWPATLVQPVGSPLSLECTVEGTSNPNLYWYRQAAGRGLQLLFYSVGIGQISSEVPQNLSASRPQDRQFILSSKKLLLSDSGFYLCAWRGGGTQYFGPGTRLLVL.